This TCR beta chain was found in a study of beta chain features in type 1 diabetes. The study reverse transcribed the entire isolated RNA, so it sequenced expressed TCRB transcripts. Produced via immunoSEQ multiplex PCR; TCRdb's table is partial and in-frame only. The table lists some 70,000 clones, around 49% of them singletons. Sorting with CD45RO/CCR7/CD25/CD127/CD95/CD27 yielded naive, central memory, regulatory and stem-like memory CD4+ cells. Each population that was sorted was more than 95% pure. CDR1 is SGHAT, CDR2 FQNNGV, per germline. The V gene end was trimmed by 4 bases and the J gene end by 4 bases; junction bases not matched to a gene: 9. The CDR3 is made up of 15 amino acids. This clone was counted between two and nine times. The target antigen is unknown. Findings and caveats of the study: Patients' naive, central memory and regulatory TCRB repertoires appeared more alike than those of healthy donors. Whether HLA type affects TCRB rearrangement stayed undetermined in the present work. All four CD4+ subsets from Type 1 diabetes patients carried moderately but significantly shorter TCRB CDR3s.

This chain joins TRBV11-2 and TRBJ1-2, with 7 bases matching TRBD1. Material: central memory CD4+ T cells from blood. This clonotype originated in a man under 40 with type 1 diabetes. The CDR3, as DNA: TGTGCCAGCAGCTCCACCACAGGGGCGGGCTATGGCTACACCTTC. This encodes CASSSTTGAGYGYTF. Based on the CDR3 plus reference TRBV11-2 and TRBJ1-2, the full variable domain is EAGVAQSPRYKIIEKRQSVAFWCNPISGHATLYWYQQILGQGPKLLIQFQNNGVVDDSQLPKDRFSAERLKGVDSTLKIQPAKLEDSAVYLCASSSTTGAGYGYTFGSGTRLTVV.